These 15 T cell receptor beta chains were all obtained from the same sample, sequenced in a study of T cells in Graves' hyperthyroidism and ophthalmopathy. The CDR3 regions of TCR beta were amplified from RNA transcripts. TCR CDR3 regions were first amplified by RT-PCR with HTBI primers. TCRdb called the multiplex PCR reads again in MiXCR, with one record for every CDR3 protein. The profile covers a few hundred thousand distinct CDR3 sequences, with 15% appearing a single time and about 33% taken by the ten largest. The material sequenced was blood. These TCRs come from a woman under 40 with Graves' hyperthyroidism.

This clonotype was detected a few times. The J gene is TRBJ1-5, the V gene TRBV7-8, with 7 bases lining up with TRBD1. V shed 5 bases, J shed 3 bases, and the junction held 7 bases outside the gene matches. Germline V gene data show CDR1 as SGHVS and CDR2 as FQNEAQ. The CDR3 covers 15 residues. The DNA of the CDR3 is TGTGCCAGCAGCAGGGACAGACCGTCCAATCAGCCCCAGCATTTT. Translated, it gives CASSRDRPSNQPQHF.

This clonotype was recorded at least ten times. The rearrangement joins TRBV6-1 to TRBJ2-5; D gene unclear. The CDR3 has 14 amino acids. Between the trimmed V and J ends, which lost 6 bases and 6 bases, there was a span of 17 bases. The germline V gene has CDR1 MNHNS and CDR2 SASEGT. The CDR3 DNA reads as TGTGCCAGCAGCTATACTATTGAAAGAAAGACCCAGTACTTC. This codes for CASSYTIERKTQYF.

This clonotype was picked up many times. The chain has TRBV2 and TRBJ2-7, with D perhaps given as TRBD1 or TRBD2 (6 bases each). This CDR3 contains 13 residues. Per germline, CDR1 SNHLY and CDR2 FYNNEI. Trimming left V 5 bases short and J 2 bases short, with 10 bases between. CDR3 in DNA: TGTGCCAGCAGTAAGGGGGGACCCTACGAGCAGTACTTC. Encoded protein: CASSKGGPYEQYF.

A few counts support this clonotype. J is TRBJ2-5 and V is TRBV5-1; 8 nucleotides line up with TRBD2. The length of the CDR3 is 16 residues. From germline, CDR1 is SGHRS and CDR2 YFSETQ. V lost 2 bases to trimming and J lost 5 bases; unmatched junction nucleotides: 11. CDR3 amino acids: CASSFGPGGRQETQYF. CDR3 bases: TGCGCCAGCAGCTTTGGACCGGGAGGGCGGCAGGAGACCCAGTACTTC.

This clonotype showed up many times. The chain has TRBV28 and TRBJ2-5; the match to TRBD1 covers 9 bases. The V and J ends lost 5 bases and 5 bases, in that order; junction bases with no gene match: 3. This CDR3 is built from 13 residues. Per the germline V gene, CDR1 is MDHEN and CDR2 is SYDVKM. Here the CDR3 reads CASSRTGVETQYF. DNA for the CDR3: TGTGCCAGCAGTCGGACAGGGGTCGAGACCCAGTACTTC.

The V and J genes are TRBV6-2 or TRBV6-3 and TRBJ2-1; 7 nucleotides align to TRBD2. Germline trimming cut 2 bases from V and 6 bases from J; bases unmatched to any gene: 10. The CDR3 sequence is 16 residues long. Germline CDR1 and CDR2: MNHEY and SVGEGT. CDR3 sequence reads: CASSYGGREVGNEQFF. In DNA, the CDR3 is TGTGCCAGCAGTTACGGAGGGAGGGAAGTCGGCAATGAGCAGTTCTTC.

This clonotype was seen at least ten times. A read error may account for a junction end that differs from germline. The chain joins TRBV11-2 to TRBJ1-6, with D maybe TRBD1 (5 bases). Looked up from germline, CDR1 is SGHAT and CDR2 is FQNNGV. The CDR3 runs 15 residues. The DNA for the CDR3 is TGTGCCAGCAGCCTAGATGGGGGTATCGGTTCACCCCTCCACTTT. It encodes CASSLDGGIGSPLHF.

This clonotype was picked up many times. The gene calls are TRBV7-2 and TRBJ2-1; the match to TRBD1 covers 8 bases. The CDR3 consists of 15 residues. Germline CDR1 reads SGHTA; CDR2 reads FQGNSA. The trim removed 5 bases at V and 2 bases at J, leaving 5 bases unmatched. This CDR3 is CASSRDRGAYNEQFF. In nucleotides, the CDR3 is TGTGCCAGCAGCCGAGACAGGGGCGCCTACAATGAGCAGTTCTTC. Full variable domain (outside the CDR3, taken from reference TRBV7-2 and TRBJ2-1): GAGVSQSPSNKVTEKGKDVELRCDPISGHTALYWYRQSLGQGLEFLIYFQGNSAPDKSGLPSDRFSAERTGGSVSTLTIQRTQQEDSAVYLCASSRDRGAYNEQFFGPGTRLTVL.

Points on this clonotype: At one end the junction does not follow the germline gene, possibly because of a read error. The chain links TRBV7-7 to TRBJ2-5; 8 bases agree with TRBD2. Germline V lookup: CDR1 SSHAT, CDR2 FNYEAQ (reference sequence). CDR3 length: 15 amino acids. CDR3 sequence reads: CASSLGMTSEETQYF. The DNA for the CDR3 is TGTGCTAGCAGCTTAGGGATGACTAGCGAAGAGACCCAGTACTTC.

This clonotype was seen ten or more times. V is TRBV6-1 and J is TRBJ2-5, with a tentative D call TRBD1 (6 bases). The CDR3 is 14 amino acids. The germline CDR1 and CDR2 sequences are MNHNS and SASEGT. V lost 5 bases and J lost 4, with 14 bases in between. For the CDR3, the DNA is TGTGCCAGCAGTTCCCACAGGGTACGAGAGACCCAGTACTTC. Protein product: CASSSHRVRETQYF.

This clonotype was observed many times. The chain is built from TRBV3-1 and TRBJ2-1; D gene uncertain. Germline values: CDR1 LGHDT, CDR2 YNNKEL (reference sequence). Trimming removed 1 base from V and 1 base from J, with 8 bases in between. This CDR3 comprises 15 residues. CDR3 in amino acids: CASSQVRSSYNEQFF. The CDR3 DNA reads TGTGCCAGCAGCCAAGTCAGAAGTTCCTACAATGAGCAGTTCTTC.

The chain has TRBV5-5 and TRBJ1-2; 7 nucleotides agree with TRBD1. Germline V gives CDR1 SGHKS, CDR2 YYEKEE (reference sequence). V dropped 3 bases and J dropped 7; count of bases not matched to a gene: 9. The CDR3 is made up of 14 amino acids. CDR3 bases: TGTGCCAGCAGCTCCGCAAGGGGGCTGAGTGGCTACACCTTC. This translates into CASSSARGLSGYTF.

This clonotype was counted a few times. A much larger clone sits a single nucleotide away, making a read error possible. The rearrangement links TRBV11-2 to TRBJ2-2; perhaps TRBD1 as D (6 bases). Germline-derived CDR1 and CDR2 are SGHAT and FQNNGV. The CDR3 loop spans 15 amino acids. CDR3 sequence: CASRGGQLSDGEPFF. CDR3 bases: TGTGCCAGCAGAGGTGGACAGCTATCGGACGGGGAGCCGTTTTTT.

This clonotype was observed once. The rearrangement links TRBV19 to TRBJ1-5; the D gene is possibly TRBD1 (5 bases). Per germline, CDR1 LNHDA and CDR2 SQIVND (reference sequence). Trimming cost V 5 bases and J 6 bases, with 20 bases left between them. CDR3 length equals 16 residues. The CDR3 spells CASSSGWDGISQPQHF. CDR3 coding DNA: TGTGCCAGTAGTTCTGGATGGGACGGAATTAGTCAGCCCCAGCATTTT.

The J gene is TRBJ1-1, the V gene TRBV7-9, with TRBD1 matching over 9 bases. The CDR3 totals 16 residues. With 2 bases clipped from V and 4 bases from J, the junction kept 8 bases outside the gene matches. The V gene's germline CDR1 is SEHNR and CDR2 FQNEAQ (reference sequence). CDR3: CASSLNKDRGVTEAFF. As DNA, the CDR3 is TGTGCCAGCAGCTTAAATAAGGACAGGGGAGTCACTGAAGCTTTCTTT.